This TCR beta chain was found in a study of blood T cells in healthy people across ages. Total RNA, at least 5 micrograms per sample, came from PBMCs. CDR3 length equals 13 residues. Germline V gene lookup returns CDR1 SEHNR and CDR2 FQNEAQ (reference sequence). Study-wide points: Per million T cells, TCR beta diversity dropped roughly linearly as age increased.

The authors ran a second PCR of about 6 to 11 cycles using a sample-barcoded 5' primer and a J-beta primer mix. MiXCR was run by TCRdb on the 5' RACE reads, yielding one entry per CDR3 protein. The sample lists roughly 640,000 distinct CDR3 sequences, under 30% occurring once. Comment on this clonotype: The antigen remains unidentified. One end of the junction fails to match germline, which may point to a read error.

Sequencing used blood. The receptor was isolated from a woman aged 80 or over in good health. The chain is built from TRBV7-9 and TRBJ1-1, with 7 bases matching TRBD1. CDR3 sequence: CAGSAQDRAEAFF. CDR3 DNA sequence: TGTGCCGGCAGCGCCCAAGACAGGGCTGAAGCTTTCTTT.